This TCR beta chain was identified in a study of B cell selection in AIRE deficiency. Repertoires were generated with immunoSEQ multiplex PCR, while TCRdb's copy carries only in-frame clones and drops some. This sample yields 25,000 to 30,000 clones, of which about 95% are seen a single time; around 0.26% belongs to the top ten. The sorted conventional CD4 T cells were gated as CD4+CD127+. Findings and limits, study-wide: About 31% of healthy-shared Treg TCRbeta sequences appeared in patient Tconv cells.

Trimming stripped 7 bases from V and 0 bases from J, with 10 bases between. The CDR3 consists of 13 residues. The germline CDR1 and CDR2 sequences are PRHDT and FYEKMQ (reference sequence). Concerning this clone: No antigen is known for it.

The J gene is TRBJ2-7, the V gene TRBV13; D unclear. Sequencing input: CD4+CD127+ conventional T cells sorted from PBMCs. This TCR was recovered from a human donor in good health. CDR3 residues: CASTTINSYEQYF. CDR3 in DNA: TGTGCCAGCACAACTATTAACTCCTACGAGCAGTACTTC. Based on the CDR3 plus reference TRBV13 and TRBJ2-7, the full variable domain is AAGVIQSPRHLIKEKRETATLKCYPIPRHDTVYWYQQGPGQDPQFLISFYEKMQSDKGSIPDRFSAQQFSDYHSELNMSSLELGDSALYFCASTTINSYEQYFGPGTRLTVT.